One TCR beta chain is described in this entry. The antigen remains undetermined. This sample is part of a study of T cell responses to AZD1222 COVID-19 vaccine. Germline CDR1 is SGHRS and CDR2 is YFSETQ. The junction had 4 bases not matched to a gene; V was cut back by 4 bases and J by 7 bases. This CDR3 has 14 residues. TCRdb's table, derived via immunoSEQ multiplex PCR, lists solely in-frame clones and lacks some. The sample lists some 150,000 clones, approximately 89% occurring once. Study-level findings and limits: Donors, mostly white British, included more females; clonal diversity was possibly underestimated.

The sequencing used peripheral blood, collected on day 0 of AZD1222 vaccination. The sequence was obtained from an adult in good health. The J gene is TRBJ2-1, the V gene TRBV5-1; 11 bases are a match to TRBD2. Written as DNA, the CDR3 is TGCGCCAGCAGCATACTAGCGGGAGAAAATGAGCAGTTCTTC. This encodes CASSILAGENEQFF.